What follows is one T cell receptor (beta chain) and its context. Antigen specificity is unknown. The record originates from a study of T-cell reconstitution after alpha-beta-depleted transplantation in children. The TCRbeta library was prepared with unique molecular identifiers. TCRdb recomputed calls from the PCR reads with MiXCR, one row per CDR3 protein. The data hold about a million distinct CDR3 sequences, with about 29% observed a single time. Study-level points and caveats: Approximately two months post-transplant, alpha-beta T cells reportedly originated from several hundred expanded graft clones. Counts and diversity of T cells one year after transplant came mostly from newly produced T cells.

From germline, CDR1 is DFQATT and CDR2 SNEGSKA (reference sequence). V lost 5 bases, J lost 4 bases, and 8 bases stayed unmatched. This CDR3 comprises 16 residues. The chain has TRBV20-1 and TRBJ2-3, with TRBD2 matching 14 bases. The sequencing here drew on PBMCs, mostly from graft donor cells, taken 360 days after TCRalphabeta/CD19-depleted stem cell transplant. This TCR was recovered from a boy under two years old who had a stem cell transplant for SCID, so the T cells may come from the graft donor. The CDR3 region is CSAWTSGGPGADTQYF. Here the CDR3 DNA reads TGCAGTGCTTGGACTAGCGGGGGGCCCGGGGCAGATACGCAGTATTTT.